This T cell receptor (beta chain) derives from a study of long-term antiretroviral therapy in people with HIV. At the level of the study: The earliest samples predate the 2015 immediate-ART recommendation by about a decade.

Per the germline V gene, CDR1 is SGHAT and CDR2 is FQNNGV. The CDR3 sequence is 16 residues long. V was clipped by 0 bases and J by 8 bases; unmatched bases: 10. Findings of the study overall: Blood was collected between the mid-2000s and the late 2010s, possibly under older ART regimens.

Survey level was the resolution at which the v3.0 immunoSEQ assay ran. Assay: immunoSEQ multiplex PCR; the TCRdb copy retains only in-frame clones and omits some. The table records 21,000 or so clones, more than 70% of them present only once. As regards this clone: Its antigen remains unidentified.

The cryopreserved samples used held roughly 0.9-11 million PBMC prior to extraction of DNA. This receptor was taken from a man in his forties or fifties with HIV. The sequences come from unsorted PBMCs, collected at the start of antiretroviral therapy. This chain uses TRBV11-2 with TRBJ2-1, with 7 bases aligning to TRBD1. The DNA of the CDR3 is TGTGCCAGCAGCTTAGATGTAGGGGGCGAGATCTATGAGCAGTTCTTC. Its protein is CASSLDVGGEIYEQFF.